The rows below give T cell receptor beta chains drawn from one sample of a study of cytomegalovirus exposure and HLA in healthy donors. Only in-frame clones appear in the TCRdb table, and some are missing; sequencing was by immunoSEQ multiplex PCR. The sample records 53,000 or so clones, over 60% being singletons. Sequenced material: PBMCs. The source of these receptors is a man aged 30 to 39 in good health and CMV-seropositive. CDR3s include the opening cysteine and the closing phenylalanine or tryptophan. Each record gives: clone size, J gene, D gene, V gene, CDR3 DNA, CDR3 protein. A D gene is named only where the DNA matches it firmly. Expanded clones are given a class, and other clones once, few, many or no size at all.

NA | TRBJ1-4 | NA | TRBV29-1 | TGCAGCGTTGGGGGGGGCAGAAGTGAAAAACTGTTTTTT | CSVGGGRSEKLFF
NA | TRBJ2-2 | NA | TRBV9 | TGTGCCAGCAGCGCCCCTCCCGGGGAGCTGTTTTTT | CASSAPPGELFF
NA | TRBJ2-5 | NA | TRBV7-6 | TGTGCCAGCAGCTTATTGGCAGTCCAAGAGACCCAGTACTTC | CASSLLAVQETQYF
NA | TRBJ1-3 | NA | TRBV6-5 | TGTGCCAGCGGGGTGGGGGCTACCTCTGGAAACACCATATATTTT | CASGVGATSGNTIYF
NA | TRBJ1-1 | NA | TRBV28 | TGTGCCAGCAGTTTATTCCAGGCTGAAGCTTTCTTT | CASSLFQAEAFF
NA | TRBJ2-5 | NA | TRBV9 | TGTGCCAGCAGCGTAGGAAGCTTCCAAGAGACCCAGTACTTC | CASSVGSFQETQYF
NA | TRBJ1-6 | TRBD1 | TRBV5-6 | TGTGCCAGCAGCTCCACAGGGGGCTGGGATTCACCCCTCCACTTT | CASSSTGGWDSPLHF
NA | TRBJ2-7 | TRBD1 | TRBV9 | TGTGCCAGCAGCGTAGAGCAGGGGGCCCTCTACGAGCAGTACTTC | CASSVEQGALYEQYF
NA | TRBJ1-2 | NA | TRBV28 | TGTGCCAGCAGCCCGGACACGAACTATGGCTACACCTTC | CASSPDTNYGYTF
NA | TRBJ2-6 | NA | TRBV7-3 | TGTGCCAGCAGCCATCAGGCAGGGGCTGGGGCCAACGTCCTGACTTTC | CASSHQAGAGANVLTF
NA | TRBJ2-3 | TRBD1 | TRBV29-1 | TGCAGCGTTGAGGGACAGGGTGACCGGAGCACAGATACGCAGTATTTT | CSVEGQGDRSTDTQYF
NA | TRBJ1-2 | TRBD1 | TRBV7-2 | TGTGCCAGCAGCGGACAGGGTAGAGGCTATGGCTACACCTTC | CASSGQGRGYGYTF
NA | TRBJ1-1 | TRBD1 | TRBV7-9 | TGTGCCAGCAGCTTCGGGACAGGCTACAACACTGAAGCTTTCTTT | CASSFGTGYNTEAFF
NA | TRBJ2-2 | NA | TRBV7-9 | TGTGCCAGCAGCTTAGTCCAGGGGAACACCGGGGAGCTGTTTTTT | CASSLVQGNTGELFF
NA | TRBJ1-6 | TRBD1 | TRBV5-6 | TGTGCCAGCAGCTTGGGACAGGGGGCATCACCCCTCCACTTT | CASSLGQGASPLHF
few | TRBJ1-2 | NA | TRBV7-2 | TGTGCCAGCACCCAGAACGGGAGGAATGGCTACACCTTC | CASTQNGRNGYTF
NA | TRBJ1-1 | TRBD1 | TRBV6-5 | TGTGCCAGTTACGGTTCAGGGGGCCTCACTGAAGCTTTCTTT | CASYGSGGLTEAFF
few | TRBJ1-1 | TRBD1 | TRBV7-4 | TGTGCCAGCAGCCACAGGACAGGGAACAACACTGAAGCTTTCTTT | CASSHRTGNNTEAFF
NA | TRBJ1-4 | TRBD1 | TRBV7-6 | TGTGCCAGCAGCTTCCCTTCGACAGGGGGAAATGAAAAACTGTTTTTT | CASSFPSTGGNEKLFF
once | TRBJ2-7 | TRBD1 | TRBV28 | TGTGCCAGCAGTTTCCTAAACAGGGGTTCCGGCGAGCAGTACTTC | CASSFLNRGSGEQYF
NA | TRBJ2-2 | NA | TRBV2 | TGTGCCAGCAGTTCAGAAACCGGGGAGCTGTTTTTT | CASSSETGELFF
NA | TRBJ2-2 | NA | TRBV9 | TGTGCCAGCAGCGCCCATCCCAGGGGAAGCACCGGGGAGCTGTTTTTT | CASSAHPRGSTGELFF
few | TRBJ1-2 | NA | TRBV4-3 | TGCGCCAGCAGCCAAGAAGTTGGAGATGGCTACACCTTC | CASSQEVGDGYTF
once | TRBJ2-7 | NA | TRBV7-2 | TGTGCCAGCAGCTTAGGATCAGCTAGCTCCTACGAGCAGTACTTC | CASSLGSASSYEQYF
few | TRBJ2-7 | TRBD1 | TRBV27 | TGTGCCAGCAGTTTATTGGGACAGGGTCACTACGAGCAGTACTTC | CASSLLGQGHYEQYF
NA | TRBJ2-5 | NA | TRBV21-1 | TGTGCCAGCCGCCTTGGACAGGGTTGGAAAGAGACCCAGTACTTC | CASRLGQGWKETQYF
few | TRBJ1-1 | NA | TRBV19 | TGTGCCAGTAGTCCCCCCGGGTCGAGGACTGAAGCTTTCTTT | CASSPPGSRTEAFF
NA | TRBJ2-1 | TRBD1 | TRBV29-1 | TGCAGCGTTGTGGGGACAGGGAAGGAAGTTGAGCAGTTCTTC | CSVVGTGKEVEQFF
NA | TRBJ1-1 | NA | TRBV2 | TGTGCCAGCAGTGGGGGATCGGCAGGGCTGAACACTGAAGCTTTCTTT | CASSGGSAGLNTEAFF
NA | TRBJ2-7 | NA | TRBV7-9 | TGTGCCAGCAGCTTAGGGGGCGCTCCTGTAGAGTACTTC | CASSLGGAPVEYF
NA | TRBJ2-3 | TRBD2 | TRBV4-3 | TGCGCCAGCAGCCAAGTGACTTGGACTAGCGGGGGCCCTAGCACAGATACGCAGTATTTT | CASSQVTWTSGGPSTDTQYF
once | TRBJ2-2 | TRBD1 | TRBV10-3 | TGTGCCATCAGGGGGACAGGGGGAACTAGCTTTACCGGGGAGCTGTTTTTT | CAIRGTGGTSFTGELFF
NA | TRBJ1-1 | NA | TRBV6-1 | TGTGCCAGCAGGCGACAGAACACTGAAGCTTTCTTT | CASRRQNTEAFF
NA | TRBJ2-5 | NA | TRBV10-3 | TGTGCCATCAGTGAGTCGGGGGGTGGAAAAGAGACCCAGTACTTC | CAISESGGGKETQYF
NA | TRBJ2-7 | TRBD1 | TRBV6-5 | TGTGCCAGCAGTTCCCGAAACCGGGACAGACCTACGAAGCAGTACTTC | CASSSRNRDRPTKQYF
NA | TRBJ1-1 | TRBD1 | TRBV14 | TGTGCCAGCAGCCAGGACAGGGCGGCTTTCTTT | CASSQDRAAFF
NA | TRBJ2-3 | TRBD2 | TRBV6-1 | TGTGCCACCAGTGACGGCGGGGGGCACACAGATACGCAGTATTTT | CATSDGGGHTDTQYF
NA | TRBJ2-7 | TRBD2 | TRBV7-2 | TGTGCCAGCAGCTTGGGACTAGCGAAGGGCGAGCAGTACTTC | CASSLGLAKGEQYF
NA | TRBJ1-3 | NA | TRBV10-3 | TGTGCCATCAGTACTCCGGGAAACACCATATATTTT | CAISTPGNTIYF
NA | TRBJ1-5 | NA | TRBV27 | TGTGCCAGCAGGACATTTTCGGGGTACAATCAGCCCCAGCATTTT | CASRTFSGYNQPQHF
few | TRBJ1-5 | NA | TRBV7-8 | TGTGCCAGCAGCTTAGAGCGGGGAGGGAGTCAGCCCCAGCATTTT | CASSLERGGSQPQHF
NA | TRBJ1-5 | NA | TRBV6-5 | TGTGCCAGCAGTGAGAGACAGGCCCAGGGGCCCCAGCATTTT | CASSERQAQGPQHF
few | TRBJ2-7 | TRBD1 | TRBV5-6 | TGTGCCAGCAGCGCCTCCGGGACAGCGTACGAGCAGTACTTC | CASSASGTAYEQYF